The 13 T cell receptor beta chains below all came from one sample that was sequenced in a study of shared clonotypes between healthy human individuals. Sequencing used immunoSEQ multiplex PCR; TCRdb keeps in-frame clones, though not all of them. The table shows about 1.9 million clones, with 90% to 95% occurring only once. Selected positively for CCR7 and CD45RO-negative, naive CD8 cells excluded terminally differentiated effector memory CD45RA+ cells. Source material: naive CD8+ T cells from PBMCs. The receptors were gathered from a man between 18 and 29 years old in good health. Some clones in this sample may be carry-over from other donors' samples.

V usage is TRBV11-2 and J usage is TRBJ2-7; 8 nucleotides match TRBD2. Per germline, CDR1 SGHAT and CDR2 FQNNGV. V trimming: 1 base; J trimming: 0 bases; junction bases outside the gene matches: 2. CDR3 length: 15 residues. CDR3 in amino acids: CASSLVAGGSYEQYF. The CDR3 nucleotides read TGTGCCAGCAGCTTAGTTGCGGGAGGCTCCTACGAGCAGTACTTC.

The rearrangement joins TRBV5-4 to TRBJ2-3; 7 nucleotides line up with TRBD2. CDR3 length equals 14 residues. Per the germline V gene, CDR1 is SGHNT and CDR2 is YYREEE (reference sequence). Unmatched junction bases numbered 5, after V lost 2 bases and J lost 5 bases. This CDR3 reads CASSLGRVEDTQYF. The CDR3 DNA is TGTGCCAGCAGCTTAGGGAGGGTAGAAGATACGCAGTATTTT. Combining the CDR3 with reference TRBV5-4 and TRBJ2-3 gives the whole variable domain ETGVTQSPTHLIKTRGQQVTLRCSSQSGHNTVSWYQQALGQGPQFIFQYYREEENGRGNFPPRFSGLQFPNYSSELNVNALELDDSALYLCASSLGRVEDTQYFGPGTRLTVL.

This sequence joins TRBV19 and TRBJ1-1; D remains unclear. Germline V lookup: CDR1 LNHDA, CDR2 SQIVND (reference sequence). Deletions cut 6 bases from V and 6 bases from J, with 5 bases between. The CDR3 contains 10 residues. CDR3 in amino acids: CASRAAEAFF. For the CDR3, the DNA is TGTGCCAGTAGGGCCGCTGAAGCTTTCTTT.

This clone was counted between two and nine times. V is TRBV10-1 and J is TRBJ2-1; D is uncertain. The germline CDR1 and CDR2 sequences are WNHNN and SYGVQD (reference sequence). The CDR3 length is 11 residues. V dropped 6 bases and J dropped 7 bases, with 7 bases sitting between them. This CDR3 is CASRVDNEQFF. CDR3 bases: TGCGCCAGCAGGGTGGATAATGAGCAGTTCTTC.

The rearrangement joins TRBV30 to TRBJ2-7, with 10 bases aligning to TRBD1. With 3 bases clipped from V and 5 bases from J, the junction kept 4 bases outside the gene matches. Germline V gives CDR1 GTSNPN, CDR2 SVGIG (reference sequence). The CDR3 has 13 amino acids. DNA of the CDR3: TGTGCCTGGAGAGGGACAGGGGCACACGAGCAGTACTTC. This sequence encodes CAWRGTGAHEQYF.

DNA for the CDR3: TGTGCCAGCAGCCATGGGGAGGGGTACACAGATACGCAGTATTTT. This translates into CASSHGEGYTDTQYF. The chain recombines TRBV9 with TRBJ2-3, with TRBD2 identical over 7 bases. Germline V gene lookup returns CDR1 SGDLS and CDR2 YYNGEE. V gave up 4 bases and J gave up 2 bases; unmatched junction bases: 7. CDR3 length: 15 residues.

The chain recombines TRBV11-2 with TRBJ2-5; D gene unclear. The V and J ends lost 7 bases and 5 bases respectively, with 17 bases between them. The CDR3 covers 14 residues. The germline gives CDR1 SGHAT, CDR2 FQNNGV. CDR3 coding DNA: TGTGCCAGCACCTACGGTGGGCCTACGGAGACCCAGTACTTC. It codes for CASTYGGPTETQYF.

V gene TRBV9 combines with J gene TRBJ2-1, with TRBD2 matching over 13 bases. V was pared by 3 bases and J by 4 bases, with 13 bases of the junction left unmatched. The germline V gene encodes CDR1 SGDLS and CDR2 YYNGEE. CDR3 length: 19 amino acids. The CDR3 sequence is CASSDNPGLAGRFYNEQFF. The CDR3, as DNA: TGTGCCAGCAGCGATAACCCGGGACTAGCGGGACGATTTTACAATGAGCAGTTCTTC.

This clone occurred once. J is TRBJ1-1 and V is TRBV9; unclear D gene. CDR1 SGDLS and CDR2 YYNGEE come from the germline V gene. V lost 0 bases and J lost 6, with 12 bases in between. This CDR3 has 14 residues. The CDR3 here is CASSVGTVSAEAFF. Written as DNA, the CDR3 is TGTGCCAGCAGCGTAGGTACGGTTAGCGCTGAAGCTTTCTTT.

The V and J genes are TRBV30 and TRBJ1-1, with D possibly matching TRBD1 (5 bases). Trimming shortened V by 0 bases and J by 3 bases, and 8 bases separated the two germline ends. This CDR3 is 13 amino acids long. Germline V gene lookup returns CDR1 GTSNPN and CDR2 SVGIG (reference sequence). CDR3 nucleotide sequence: TGTGCCTGGAGTGTGCAGGGATACACTGAAGCTTTCTTT. Translation: CAWSVQGYTEAFF.

The chain uses TRBV27 and TRBJ2-3, with TRBD2 matching over 8 bases. This CDR3 region has 16 residues. Germline V gene sequence: CDR1 MNHEY, CDR2 SMNVEV (reference sequence). V was clipped by 2 bases and J by 0 bases; unmatched bases: 4. The CDR3 is CASSLPSGSSTDTQYF. The CDR3 DNA sequence: TGTGCCAGCAGTTTACCTAGCGGGTCTAGCACAGATACGCAGTATTTT.

The chain has TRBV10-2 and TRBJ1-3; D unclear. Trimming cost V 3 bases and J 5 bases, with 20 bases left between them. Germline lookup yields CDR1 WSHSY and CDR2 SAAADI. The CDR3 has 17 residues. The CDR3 spells CASSDWGSSSGRNTIYF. In nucleotides, the CDR3 is TGCGCCAGCAGTGATTGGGGTAGCTCTTCGGGCAGAAACACCATATATTTT.

This chain uses TRBV11-2 with TRBJ2-3; tentative D call: TRBD1 (8 bases). Trimming removed 5 bases from V and 0 bases from J, with 21 bases in between. CDR1 and CDR2 (germline): SGHAT, FQNNGV. CDR3 length equals 18 residues. CDR3 DNA sequence: TGTGCCAGCAGCCCCGAAGGGGGGGACAGGTTTAGCACAGATACGCAGTATTTT. Amino acids: CASSPEGGDRFSTDTQYF.